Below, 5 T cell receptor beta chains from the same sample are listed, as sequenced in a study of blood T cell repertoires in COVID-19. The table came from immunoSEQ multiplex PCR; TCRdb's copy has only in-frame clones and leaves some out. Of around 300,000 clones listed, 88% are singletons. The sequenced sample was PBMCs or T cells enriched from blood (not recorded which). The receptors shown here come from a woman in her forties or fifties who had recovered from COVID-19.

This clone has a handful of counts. The CDR3 region has the DNA TGTGCCAGCAGAGAGGTGCAAGGACAGGGAGCTGGAAACACCATATATTTT. Amino acid sequence: CASREVQGQGAGNTIYF. The chain joins TRBV28 to TRBJ1-3, with 8 bases identical to TRBD1. Germline lookup yields CDR1 MDHEN and CDR2 SYDVKM. The CDR3 has 17 residues. J gave up 2 bases and V 6 bases, and 12 bases lay outside the gene matches.

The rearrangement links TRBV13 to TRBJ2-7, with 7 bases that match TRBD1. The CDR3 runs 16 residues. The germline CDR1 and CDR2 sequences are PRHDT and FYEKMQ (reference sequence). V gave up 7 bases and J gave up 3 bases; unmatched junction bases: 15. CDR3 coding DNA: TGTGCCAGCACACGACAGGGTCCCCCCAAACACTACGAGCAGTACTTC. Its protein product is CASTRQGPPKHYEQYF. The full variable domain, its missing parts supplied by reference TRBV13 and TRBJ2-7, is AAGVIQSPRHLIKEKRETATLKCYPIPRHDTVYWYQQGPGQDPQFLISFYEKMQSDKGSIPDRFSAQQFSDYHSELNMSSLELGDSALYFCASTRQGPPKHYEQYFGPGTRLTVT.

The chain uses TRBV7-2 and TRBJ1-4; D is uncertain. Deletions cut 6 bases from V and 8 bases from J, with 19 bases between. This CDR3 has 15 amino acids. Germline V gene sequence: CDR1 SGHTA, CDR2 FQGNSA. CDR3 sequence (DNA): TGTGCCAGCAGGCCCGGGTTCGTGGAGGGCGAAAAACTGTTTTTT. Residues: CASRPGFVEGEKLFF.

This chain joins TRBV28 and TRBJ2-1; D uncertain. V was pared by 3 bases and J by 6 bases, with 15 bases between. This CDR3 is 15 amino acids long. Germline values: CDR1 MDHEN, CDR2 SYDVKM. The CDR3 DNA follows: TGTGCCAGCAGTTTTCGCGGATCTCTCATCAATGAGCAGTTCTTC. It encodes CASSFRGSLINEQFF. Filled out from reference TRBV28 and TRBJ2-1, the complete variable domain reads DVKVTQSSRYLVKRTGEKVFLECVQDMDHENMFWYRQDPGLGLRLIYFSYDVKMKEKGDIPEGYSVSREKKERFSLILESASTNQTSMYLCASSFRGSLINEQFFGPGTRLTVL.

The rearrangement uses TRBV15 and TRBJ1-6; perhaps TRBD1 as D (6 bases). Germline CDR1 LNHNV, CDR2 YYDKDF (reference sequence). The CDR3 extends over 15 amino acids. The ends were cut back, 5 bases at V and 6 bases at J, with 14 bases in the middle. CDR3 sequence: CATSSGGQGNSPLHF. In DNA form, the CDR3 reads TGTGCCACCAGCTCCGGGGGGCAGGGTAATTCACCCCTCCACTTT.